A selection of T cell receptor beta chains follows, all from one sample in a study of T cells after posttransplantation cyclophosphamide. The data were produced by immunoSEQ multiplex PCR, yet TCRdb's version contains in-frame clones alone and is incomplete. The sample was found to contain about 39,000 clones, and every one recurs. Sequenced: PBMCs. The receptors derive from a woman between 50 and 59 years old in good health and a related stem cell transplant donor. The CDR3 runs from the conserved cysteine through the conserved F or W. Fields, in order: D gene, clone size, J gene, V gene, CDR3 DNA, CDR3 protein. A D gene is named only where the DNA matches it firmly. Rows give clone size only sometimes, using once, few, many, or a class for an expanded clone.

>.|many|TRBJ2-2|TRBV7-7
TGTGCTAGCAGCTTATCGTCTCGCGGGGAGCTGTTTTTT
CASSLSSRGELFF
>TRBD2|many|TRBJ2-2|TRBV7-6
TGTGCCAGCAGCCGCGGACTAGCGACGAACACCGGGGAGCTGTTTTTT
CASSRGLATNTGELFF
>.|few|TRBJ2-7|TRBV14
TGTGCCAGCAGCCAAGTTCCTACAGGGCGAGAAGCCTACGAGCAGTACTTC
CASSQVPTGREAYEQYF
>.|many|TRBJ1-1|TRBV5-1
TGCGCCAGCAGCTTGGGTTCAGGAGGCACTGAAGCTTTCTTT
CASSLGSGGTEAFF
>.|many|TRBJ2-7|TRBV19
TGTGCCAGTAGTATCCGGGGGATTCGTTCCTACGAGCAGTACTTC
CASSIRGIRSYEQYF
>TRBD2|many|TRBJ2-5|TRBV27
TGTGCCAGCAGTGAGACTAGCGGGGAACTCAACTTC
CASSETSGELNF
>TRBD2|.|TRBJ2-1|TRBV19
TGTGCCAGCGGGACTAGCATCTACAATGAGCGGTTCTTC
CASGTSIYNERFF
>TRBD1|many|TRBJ2-7|TRBV7-9
TGTGCCAGCAGCTTGGGGACAGGCTACGAGCAGTACTTC
CASSLGTGYEQYF
>TRBD1|many|TRBJ2-1|TRBV28
TGTGCCAGCAGACCGACAGGGGGCTCATCCTACAATGAGCAGTTCTTC
CASRPTGGSSYNEQFF
>.|few|TRBJ2-3|TRBV2
TGTACCAGCAGTGCATCAGGGGATACGCAGTATTTT
CTSSASGDTQYF
>.|many|TRBJ1-1|TRBV10-1
TGCGCCACCTCAGGAAACAGGGTCCGGAGTGAAGCTTTCTTT
CATSGNRVRSEAFF
>TRBD1|many|TRBJ2-5|TRBV6-1
TGTGCCAGCAGTCGAGACAGGGATGAGACCCAGTACTTC
CASSRDRDETQYF
>.|many|TRBJ2-3|TRBV18
TGTGCCAGCTCACCAAACAGCGGACAGACAGATACGCAGTATTTT
CASSPNSGQTDTQYF
>.|many|TRBJ2-2|TRBV10-2
TGCGCCAGTAAGACAAACACCGGGGAGCTGTTTTTT
CASKTNTGELFF
>TRBD1|many|TRBJ1-5|TRBV6-6
TGTGCCAGCACGGTGACAGGGGGCGTCAATCAGCCCCAGCATTTT
CASTVTGGVNQPQHF
>TRBD1|many|TRBJ1-3|TRBV4-1
TGCGCCAGCAGCCAGGCCCCGGACAGGCTACCTGGAAACACCATATATTTT
CASSQAPDRLPGNTIYF